These 5 T cell receptor beta chains came from one sample sequenced in a study of blood T cell repertoires in COVID-19. TCRdb's table, derived via immunoSEQ multiplex PCR, lists solely in-frame clones and lacks some. The sample holds roughly 440,000 clones, around 89% seen once. Sample: peripheral blood. All receptors derive from a woman aged 50 to 60 with COVID-19, enrolled during active disease.

This chain joins TRBV24-1 and TRBJ2-3; TRBD1 agrees at 7 bases. J gave up 0 bases and V 9 bases, and 8 bases lay outside the gene matches. Germline V CDR1 and CDR2: KGHDR, SFDVKD. CDR3 size: 15 residues. DNA for the CDR3: TGTGCCACCGCCGAGGGGGCCTGGAGCACAGATACGCAGTATTTT. Translating gives CATAEGAWSTDTQYF.

This chain connects TRBV27 to TRBJ2-7, with a tentative D call TRBD1 (6 bases). With 4 bases removed from V and 6 bases from J, the gap between germline ends came to 19 bases. Germline values: CDR1 MNHEY, CDR2 SMNVEV (reference sequence). This CDR3 is built from 15 residues. As DNA, the CDR3 is TGTGCCAGCAGTTCCCTCCAACACAGGGCCCCCGAGCAGTACTTC. It encodes CASSSLQHRAPEQYF.

This chain links TRBV7-2 with TRBJ2-6, with D uncertain. The V gene lost 5 bases and the J gene lost 0 bases, with 11 bases spanning the gap. CDR1 and CDR2 from the germline V gene are SGHTA and FQGNSA. This CDR3 is built from 16 residues. The CDR3 is CASSPNRFSGANVLTF. In DNA form, the CDR3 reads TGTGCCAGCAGCCCTAACCGCTTCTCTGGGGCCAACGTCCTGACTTTC.

J is TRBJ1-3 and V is TRBV7-8; D unresolved. Germline V gene data show CDR1 as SGHVS and CDR2 as FQNEAQ. There are 16 residues in the CDR3. V was clipped by 0 bases and J by 0 bases, with 9 bases between them. The CDR3 sequence: CASSLARLPSGNTIYF. The CDR3 coding sequence is TGTGCCAGCAGCTTAGCCCGGTTGCCCTCTGGAAACACCATATATTTT.

The CDR3 here is CASSFIGTGDRNTIYF. Here the CDR3 DNA reads TGCGCCAGCAGCTTCATCGGGACAGGGGACAGAAACACCATATATTTT. The genes are TRBV5-1 and TRBJ1-3; 10 nucleotides align to TRBD1. The CDR3 consists of 16 residues. J gave up 5 bases and V 2 bases, and 7 bases lay outside the gene matches. In germline, CDR1 is SGHRS, CDR2 YFSETQ.